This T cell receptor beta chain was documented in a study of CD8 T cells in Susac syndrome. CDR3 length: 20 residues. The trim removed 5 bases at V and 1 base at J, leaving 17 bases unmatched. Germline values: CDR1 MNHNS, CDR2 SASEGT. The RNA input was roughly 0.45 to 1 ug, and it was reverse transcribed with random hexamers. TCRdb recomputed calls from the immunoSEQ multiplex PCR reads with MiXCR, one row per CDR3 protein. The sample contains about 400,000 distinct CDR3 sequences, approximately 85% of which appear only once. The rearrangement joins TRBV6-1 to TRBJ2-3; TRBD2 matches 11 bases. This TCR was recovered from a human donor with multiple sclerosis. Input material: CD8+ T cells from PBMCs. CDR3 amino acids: CASSLRQREPGLAGTDTQYF. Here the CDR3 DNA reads TGTGCCAGCAGTCTCAGACAGAGAGAGCCGGGACTAGCGGGCACAGATACGCAGTATTTT.